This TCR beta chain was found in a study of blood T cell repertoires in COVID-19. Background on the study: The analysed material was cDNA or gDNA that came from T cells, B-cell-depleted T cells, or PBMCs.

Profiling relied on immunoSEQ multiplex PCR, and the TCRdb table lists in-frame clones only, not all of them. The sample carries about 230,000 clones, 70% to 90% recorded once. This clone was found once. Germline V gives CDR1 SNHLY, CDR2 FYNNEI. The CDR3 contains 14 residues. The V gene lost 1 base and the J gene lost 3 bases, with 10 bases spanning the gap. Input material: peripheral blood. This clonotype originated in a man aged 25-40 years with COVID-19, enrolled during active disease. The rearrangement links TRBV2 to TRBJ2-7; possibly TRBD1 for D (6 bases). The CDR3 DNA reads TGTGCCAGCAGTGAAGGGACAGCGTTCTACGAGCAGTACTTC. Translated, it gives CASSEGTAFYEQYF. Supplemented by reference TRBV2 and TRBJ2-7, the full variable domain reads EPEVTQTPSHQVTQMGQEVILRCVPISNHLYFYWYRQILGQKVEFLVSFYNNEISEKSEIFDDQFSVERPDGSNFTLKIRSTKLEDSAMYFCASSEGTAFYEQYFGPGTRLTVT.